A single sample is the source of the 3 T cell receptor beta chains below, sequenced in a study of T-cell reconstitution after alpha-beta-depleted transplantation in children. Molecular barcoding with unique molecular identifiers was used for the TCRbeta library. TCRdb called the PCR reads again in MiXCR, with one record for every CDR3 protein. This sample has more than 15,000 distinct CDR3 sequences, with approximately 5.3% found just once. The specimen comprised PBMCs, sampled before TCRalphabeta/CD19-depleted stem cell transplant. The receptors originated from a boy between 5 and 17 years old with acute lymphoblastic leukemia, due to receive a stem cell transplant.

The table lists this clonotype with many counts. V and J are TRBV4-2 and TRBJ2-3; the match to TRBD2 covers 7 bases. The trim removed 0 bases at V and 1 base at J, leaving 10 bases unmatched. The CDR3 is made up of 18 amino acids. The germline CDR1 and CDR2 sequences are LGHNA and YNFKEQ. CDR3 sequence: CASSQEGSGLAGTDTQYF. DNA of the CDR3: TGTGCCAGCAGCCAAGAGGGTAGTGGCCTAGCGGGCACAGATACGCAGTATTTT.

This clonotype showed up many times. This rearrangement joins TRBV12-3 or TRBV12-4 to TRBJ1-4; 10 positions agree with TRBD1. This CDR3 spans 18 amino acids. The V and J ends lost 6 bases and 3 bases, in that order; junction bases with no gene match: 13. The CDR3 DNA sequence: TGTGCCAGCAGCAAAACTCGGGACAGGGGAGATGCTAATGAAAAACTGTTTTTT. It yields the protein CASSKTRDRGDANEKLFF.

This clonotype is labeled medium-sized. The J gene is TRBJ2-7, the V gene TRBV28; 8 positions match TRBD2. The junction had 14 bases not matched to a gene; V was cut back by 6 bases and J by 4 bases. Per germline, CDR1 MDHEN and CDR2 SYDVKM. CDR3 size: 16 residues. The CDR3, as DNA: TGTGCCAGCAGGACCACAACGGGAGGGGTGAAATACGAGCAGTACTTC. Encoded protein: CASRTTTGGVKYEQYF.